This TCR beta chain derives from a study of cytomegalovirus exposure and HLA in healthy donors. The CDR3 spans 12 residues. Germline V CDR1 and CDR2: SNHLY, FYNNEI. Notes on this clone: Its antigen is still unknown.

Study results and caveats: Overall, roughly 170 TCR beta chains were annotated as cytomegalovirus-associated.

Primers: 60 Vbeta forward and 13 Jbeta reverse. Only in-frame clones appear in the TCRdb table, and some are missing; sequencing was by immunoSEQ multiplex PCR. The sample lists 100,000 to 120,000 clones; 60% to 80% were seen once. The sequence was obtained from a woman aged 25 to 45 in good health and CMV-seropositive. The sequencing sample was made of PBMCs. The V call is TRBV2, the J call TRBJ2-2; TRBD1 aligns across 7 bases. The CDR3 DNA is TGTGCGAGGAGACAGGGTACCGGGGAGCTGTTTTTT. It is translated as CARRQGTGELFF.